This TCR beta chain was recorded in a study of T cell repertoires in cytomegalovirus infection. Overall study: An indication of both CMV infection and matching HLA type came from public TCR beta signatures.

Each CDR3 protein gets one entry after TCRdb re-called the reads with MiXCR. The table includes approximately 590,000 distinct CDR3 sequences, 40% detected once. For this clonotype: The antigen remains unidentified.

Overall study results and limits: HLA-C-restricted CMV clonotypes gave the most frequent clonotype in two of eight donors.

The germline V gene encodes CDR1 MNHNY and CDR2 SVGAGI (reference sequence). The length of the CDR3 is 16 residues. J gave up 1 base and V 2 bases, and 3 bases lay outside the gene matches. This receptor was obtained from a human donor in good health (CMV status not recorded). Some clones in this sample may be carry-over from other donors' samples. Here the sequenced sample was cultured PBMCs, taken from culture after CMV antigen stimulation. The chain employs TRBV6-6 and TRBJ2-1; 9 positions agree with TRBD1. CDR3 DNA: TGTGCCAGCAGTTACAGACAGGGGGTTTCCTACAATGAGCAGTTCTTC. Translated, it gives CASSYRQGVSYNEQFF.